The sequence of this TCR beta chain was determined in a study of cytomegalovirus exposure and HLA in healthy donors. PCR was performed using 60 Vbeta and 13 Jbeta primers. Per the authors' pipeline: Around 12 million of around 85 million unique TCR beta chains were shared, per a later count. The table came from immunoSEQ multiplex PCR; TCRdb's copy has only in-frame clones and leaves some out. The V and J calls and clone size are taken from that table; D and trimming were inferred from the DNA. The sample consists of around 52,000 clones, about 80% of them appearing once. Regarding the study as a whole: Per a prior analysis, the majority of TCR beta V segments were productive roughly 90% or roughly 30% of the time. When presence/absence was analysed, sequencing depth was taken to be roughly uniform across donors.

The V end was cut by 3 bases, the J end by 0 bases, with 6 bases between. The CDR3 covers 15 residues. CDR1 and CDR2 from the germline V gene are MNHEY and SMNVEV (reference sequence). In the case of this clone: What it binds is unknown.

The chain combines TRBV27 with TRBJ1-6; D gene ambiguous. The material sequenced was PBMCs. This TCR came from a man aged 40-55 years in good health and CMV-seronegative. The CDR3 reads CASSLGSSYNSPLHF. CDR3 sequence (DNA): TGTGCCAGCAGTTTGGGGAGCTCCTATAATTCACCCCTCCACTTT.